Listed below are T cell receptor beta chains from one sample, sequenced in a study of siplizumab effects on memory and regulatory T cells. Using immunoSEQ multiplex PCR, the repertoire was profiled, and TCRdb retains in-frame clones only, with some absent. The sample lists about 100,000 clones, 94% occurring once. Sequencing was done on a sample of non-Treg CD4+ T cells sorted from blood. All receptors derive from a human donor in good health. The CDR3 runs from the conserved cysteine through the conserved F or W. The order of the fields is CDR3 length, clone size, V gene, J gene, D gene, CDR3 protein, CDR3 DNA. A D gene is named only where the DNA matches it firmly. Not all rows give a size; the values are once, few, many and, for expanded clones, a class.

>16|NA|TRBV4-1|TRBJ2-5|TRBD2
CASSQILAGARQTQYF
TGCGCCAGCAGCCAAATACTAGCGGGGGCCCGCCAGACCCAGTACTTC
>14|NA|TRBV5-4|TRBJ2-2|NA
CASSIQGNTGELFF
TGTGCCAGCAGCATCCAGGGAAACACCGGGGAGCTGTTTTTT
>13|NA|TRBV30|TRBJ1-1|TRBD1
CAKTGDENTEAFF
TGTGCCAAGACAGGGGATGAGAACACTGAAGCTTTCTTT
>15|NA|TRBV27|TRBJ2-1|TRBD2
CASSFLAGGYNEQFF
TGTGCCAGCAGTTTTTTAGCGGGAGGCTACAATGAGCAGTTCTTC
>14|NA|TRBV14|TRBJ1-1|NA
CASSQDLGGSEAFF
TGTGCCAGCAGCCAAGATCTGGGGGGGTCTGAAGCTTTCTTT
>14|NA|TRBV6-5|TRBJ1-1|NA
CASSNLQGNTEAFF
TGTGCCAGCAGCAACCTTCAGGGGAACACTGAAGCTTTCTTT
>16|NA|TRBV11-3|TRBJ2-1|NA
CASSPAGGGPNNEQFF
TGTGCCAGCAGCCCCGCTGGAGGCGGACCTAACAATGAGCAGTTCTTC
>14|NA|TRBV7-2|TRBJ1-2|NA
CASSFSLTNYGYTF
TGTGCCAGCAGCTTCAGCCTTACTAACTATGGCTACACCTTC
>13|NA|TRBV7-9|TRBJ2-7|NA
CASRRTASYEQYF
TGTGCCAGCCGGAGGACAGCTTCCTACGAGCAGTACTTC
>17|once|TRBV5-5|TRBJ2-5|NA
CASSSRWGGRSAETQYF
TGTGCCAGCAGCTCTAGGTGGGGGGGCCGTTCCGCGGAGACCCAGTACTTC
>14|NA|TRBV10-3|TRBJ2-5|TRBD2
CAISDGLAGETQYF
TGTGCCATCAGTGACGGACTAGCGGGAGAGACCCAGTACTTC
>13|NA|TRBV29-1|TRBJ2-2|TRBD1
CSVETGITGELFF
TGCAGCGTCGAGACAGGGATCACCGGGGAGCTGTTTTTT
>17|NA|TRBV5-1|TRBJ2-7|TRBD2
CASSIELTGTSPYEQYF
TGCGCCAGCAGCATCGAATTAACCGGGACTAGCCCCTACGAGCAGTACTTC
>13|NA|TRBV7-7|TRBJ1-3|NA
CASSLGGHNTIYF
TGTGCTAGCAGCTTAGGAGGGCACAACACCATATATTTT
>16|NA|TRBV7-6|TRBJ2-2|TRBD1
CASNSRDRSNTGELFF
TGTGCCAGCAACTCCAGGGACAGATCGAACACCGGGGAGCTGTTTTTT
>13|NA|TRBV5-6|TRBJ1-1|NA
CASSFNGRDEAFF
TGTGCCAGCAGCTTCAACGGGAGGGATGAAGCTTTCTTT
>24|NA|TRBV23-1|TRBJ2-1|TRBD1
CASSQSFIMDRGCAGRGEGSEQFF
TGCGCCAGCAGTCAATCGTTTATCATGGACAGGGGGTGTGCGGGAAGGGGTGAGGGCAGTGAGCAGTTCTTC
>12|NA|TRBV28|TRBJ1-2|NA
CASSPDGYGYTF
TGTGCCAGCAGTCCCGACGGATATGGCTACACCTTC
>13|NA|TRBV29-1|TRBJ2-3|TRBD1
CSVEAGQADTQYF
TGCAGCGTTGAGGCGGGACAGGCAGATACGCAGTATTTT
>14|NA|TRBV2|TRBJ2-7|TRBD2
CASSGLAGVGEQYF
TGTGCCAGCAGTGGACTAGCGGGAGTCGGGGAGCAGTACTTC
>14|NA|TRBV28|TRBJ1-1|NA
CASSLRGFRTEAFF
TGTGCCAGCAGTTTAAGAGGTTTTCGCACTGAAGCTTTCTTT
>17|NA|TRBV7-7|TRBJ2-2|TRBD2
CASSLALLAGKTGELFF
TGTGCTAGCAGCTTAGCGCTTCTAGCGGGAAAAACCGGGGAGCTGTTTTTT
>15|NA|TRBV11-3|TRBJ2-1|TRBD2
CASSLGTSRYNEQFF
TGTGCCAGCAGCTTAGGGACTAGCAGATACAATGAGCAGTTCTTC
>13|NA|TRBV19|TRBJ1-5|NA
CASSRTPVAAQHF
TGTGCCAGTAGTAGGACCCCCGTTGCGGCCCAGCATTTT
>15|NA|TRBV9|TRBJ2-1|NA
CASSVVIAGVDEQFF
TGTGCCAGCAGCGTAGTTATAGCCGGGGTCGATGAGCAGTTCTTC
>12|NA|TRBV6-6|TRBJ1-1|NA
CASSRTASEAFF
TGTGCCAGCAGCCGGACAGCCTCTGAAGCTTTCTTT
>14|NA|TRBV5-1|TRBJ2-3|TRBD1
CASNPGQHTDTQYF
TGCGCCAGCAACCCGGGACAGCACACAGATACGCAGTATTTT
>13|NA|TRBV29-1|TRBJ1-2|NA
CSVEQGRGYGYTF
TGCAGCGTTGAGCAGGGAAGAGGCTATGGCTACACCTTC
>13|NA|TRBV2|TRBJ2-7|NA
CASSERDNYEQYF
TGTGCCAGCAGTGAGCGGGATAACTACGAGCAGTACTTC
>11|NA|TRBV7-2|TRBJ2-1|NA
CASSLRNEQFF
TGTGCCAGCAGCTTGAGGAATGAGCAGTTCTTC
>15|NA|TRBV19|TRBJ1-1|TRBD1
CASSRRQGLHTEAFF
TGTGCCAGTAGTAGAAGACAGGGCCTTCACACTGAAGCTTTCTTT
>13|NA|TRBV6-5|TRBJ2-7|NA
CASRDRDSSEQYF
TGTGCCAGCAGAGACAGGGACTCCAGCGAGCAGTACTTC
>15|NA|TRBV5-1|TRBJ1-4|NA
CASSSLQGNNEKLFF
TGCGCCAGCAGCTCCCTACAGGGAAATAATGAAAAACTGTTTTTT
>15|NA|TRBV12-5|TRBJ2-1|NA
CASGLGLLLGNEQFF
TGTGCTAGTGGTTTGGGGTTGCTTCTAGGGAATGAGCAGTTCTTC
>11|NA|TRBV6-1|TRBJ2-5|NA
CASSPQETQYF
TGTGCCAGCAGCCCGCAAGAGACCCAGTACTTC
>11|once|TRBV15|TRBJ2-7|NA
CATSRVSEQYF
TGTGCCACCTCCAGAGTCTCCGAGCAGTACTTC
>14|NA|TRBV7-2|TRBJ2-3|TRBD2
CASSLERELDTQYF
TGTGCCAGCAGCTTAGAGCGGGAGTTAGATACGCAGTATTTT
>13|NA|TRBV30|TRBJ1-1|NA
CAWKLGAWTEAFF
TGTGCCTGGAAACTGGGGGCTTGGACTGAAGCTTTCTTT
>14|NA|TRBV5-1|TRBJ2-5|TRBD1
CASSPGQAKETQYF
TGCGCCAGCAGCCCGGGACAGGCGAAAGAGACCCAGTACTTC
>14|NA|TRBV18|TRBJ1-2|NA
CASSPDQAVYGYTF
TGTGCCAGCTCACCGGACCAGGCAGTCTATGGCTACACCTTC
>16|NA|TRBV7-6|TRBJ2-3|TRBD2
CASSFRLAGGSDTQYF
TGTGCCAGCAGCTTCAGACTAGCGGGAGGGTCAGATACGCAGTATTTT
>18|NA|TRBV11-3|TRBJ2-1|TRBD2
CASSWHPLAGGPHNEQFF
TGTGCCAGCAGCTGGCACCCTTTAGCGGGAGGGCCGCACAATGAGCAGTTCTTC
>14|NA|TRBV7-7|TRBJ2-5|NA
CASSPLGGVETQYF
TGTGCTAGCAGCCCCCTAGGCGGCGTCGAGACCCAGTACTTC
>14|once|TRBV19|TRBJ2-5|NA
CASKVASASETQYF
TGTGCCAGTAAGGTAGCGTCCGCCAGTGAGACCCAGTACTTC
>15|NA|TRBV6-6|TRBJ1-2|NA
CASTIKSGTVGGYTF
TGTGCCAGCACCATTAAAAGCGGGACGGTGGGAGGCTACACCTTC
>15|once|TRBV15|TRBJ2-3|TRBD2
CATSRGLAGEDTQYF
TGTGCCACCAGCAGAGGACTAGCGGGAGAAGATACGCAGTATTTT
>13|NA|TRBV5-4|TRBJ2-7|NA
CASSSPGLYEQYF
TGTGCCAGCAGTTCTCCTGGCCTCTACGAGCAGTACTTC
>18|NA|TRBV7-6|TRBJ1-1|TRBD1
CASSSTMGRGFMNTEAFF
TGTGCCAGCAGCTCGACCATGGGCAGGGGGTTTATGAACACTGAAGCTTTCTTT
>15|NA|TRBV6-6|TRBJ2-7|TRBD2
CASSPLRGGAGEQYF
TGTGCCAGCAGTCCCCTCCGGGGGGGGGCGGGCGAGCAGTACTTC